The source of this T cell receptor beta chain is a study of shared clonotypes between healthy human individuals. Study outcomes and limitations: For naive CD4 cells, around 5% of clonotypes were shared across a handful of donors.

Sorted-subset replicate PCRs used approximately 180 ng of genomic DNA. This amount corresponded to some 30,000 T cell genomes. Generated by immunoSEQ multiplex PCR, the TCRdb table keeps only in-frame clones and is missing some. The profile covers about 2.1 million clones, with about 93% appearing a single time and roughly 1.7% taken by the ten largest. CD45RO-negative, CCR7-positively selected cells formed the naive CD8 fraction, excluding terminally differentiated effector memory CD45RA+ cells. As for this clone: The antigen is undetermined.

This CDR3 is built from 14 residues. In germline, CDR1 is SEHNR, CDR2 FQNEAQ (reference sequence). Trimming took 4 bases from V and 6 from J; bases not matched to a gene: 8. The sequence derives from a man between 18 and 35 years old in good health. Some clones in this sample may be carry-over from other donors' samples. This chain uses TRBV7-9 with TRBJ1-2; TRBD1 aligns across 7 bases. Sequencing input: naive CD8+ T cells from PBMCs. The DNA of the CDR3 is TGTGCCAGCAGCTCAACGACAGGGCTGAATGGCTACACCTTC. This codes for CASSSTTGLNGYTF.